This entry describes one T cell receptor (beta chain). Its specificity is unknown. This record belongs to a study of T cell repertoires in cytomegalovirus infection. V lost 5 bases and J lost 3, with 10 bases in between. The CDR3 consists of 14 residues. Germline V lookup: CDR1 MDHEN, CDR2 SYDVKM. Whole-study results and caveats: There were carriers of CMV plus the relevant HLA, and cumulative public TCR beta family frequency identified them.

TCRdb passed the reads through MiXCR, listing each CDR3 protein once. This repertoire shows 110,000 or so distinct CDR3 sequences, around 30% found once; its top ten account for less than 45%. The sample in question was CD8+ T cells from cultured PBMCs, obtained from culture after CMV antigen stimulation. The rearrangement uses TRBV28 and TRBJ2-2; no clear D gene. The clonotype was recovered from a human donor in good health (CMV status not recorded). Some clones in this sample may be carry-over from other donors' samples. This CDR3 is CASSPVWDTGELFF. DNA of the CDR3: TGTGCCAGCAGTCCAGTATGGGACACCGGGGAGCTGTTTTTT.